This T cell receptor beta chain appears in the sequencing data of a study of blood T cell repertoires in COVID-19. Sequencing used immunoSEQ multiplex PCR; TCRdb keeps in-frame clones, though not all of them. Altogether more than 400,000 clones are present, 80% to 95% being singletons, with the ten largest covering less than 0.75%. The CDR3 has 14 amino acids. Germline V gene lookup returns CDR1 LNHDA and CDR2 SQIVND (reference sequence). J lost 3 bases, V lost 3 bases, and 4 bases had no gene match. The sequence derives from a man aged 18 to 29 who had recovered from COVID-19. The rearrangement uses TRBV19 and TRBJ1-2; TRBD1 agrees at 7 bases. Specimen: PBMCs or T cells enriched from blood (not recorded which). CDR3 sequence: CASSIRQGDYGYTF. DNA for the CDR3: TGTGCCAGTAGTATCCGACAGGGCGACTATGGCTACACCTTC.